This TCR beta chain was obtained from a study of T-cell reconstitution after alpha-beta-depleted transplantation in children. A library of TCRbeta sequences, prepared with unique molecular identifiers, was generated. A single record per CDR3 protein comes from TCRdb applying MiXCR to the PCR reads. This table has roughly 220,000 distinct CDR3 sequences, about 9.6% appearing once. This clonotype has ten or more counts. V was shortened by 0 bases and J by 1 base, with 7 bases between the two germline ends. The germline V gene has CDR1 SGHRS and CDR2 YFSETQ. The CDR3 is 14 residues long. The receptor was derived from a human donor who donated a stem cell graft to a child with SCID. Here the sequenced sample was PBMCs from the stem cell graft donor, taken from the stem cell graft. This chain connects TRBV5-1 to TRBJ1-1; no clear D. The CDR3 coding sequence is TGCGCCAGCAGCTTGGGTTGGGGGAACACTGAAGCTTTCTTT. This gives the protein CASSLGWGNTEAFF. The full variable domain, rest sourced from reference TRBV5-1 and TRBJ1-1, is KAGVTQTPRYLIKTRGQQVTLSCSPISGHRSVSWYQQTPGQGLQFLFEYFSETQRNKGNFPGRFSGRQFSNSRSEMNVSTLELGDSALYLCASSLGWGNTEAFFGQGTRLTVV.